The 10 T cell receptor beta chains given below trace back to one sample, sequenced in a study of read filtering for tumor transcriptome and immune sequencing. The library was built from about 0.4 ug RNA with molecular barcoded adaptors for alpha/delta and beta/gamma chains. TCRdb fed the reads into MiXCR, producing one record per CDR3 protein. The sample lists 75,000 to 95,000 distinct CDR3 sequences; roughly 21% were seen once. The specimen was a population of CD138-negative cells sorted from bone marrow. The receptors stem from a donor aged 40 or over with multiple myeloma.

The table lists this clonotype with a few counts. V and J are TRBV5-1 and TRBJ2-2; tentatively, D is TRBD1 (6 bases). This CDR3 spans 15 amino acids. Germline CDR1 is SGHRS and CDR2 is YFSETQ. The ends were cut back, 5 bases at V and 0 bases at J, with 11 bases in the middle. CDR3 sequence: CASRGTQANTGELFF. The CDR3 region has the DNA TGCGCCAGCAGGGGGACACAGGCGAACACCGGGGAGCTGTTTTTT.

Concerning this clonotype itself: Possible read error: a much larger clone is one base away. The J gene is TRBJ1-5, the V gene TRBV6-1; no clear D gene. The CDR3 length is 12 residues. Germline CDR1 and CDR2: MNHNS and SASEGT. CDR3 sequence (DNA): TGTGCCAGCAGTACCGGAAGGGAGCCCCAGCTTTTT. Protein product: CASSTGREPQLF.

This clonotype was seen just once. The chain recombines TRBV2 with TRBJ1-2; D gene unclear. Germline CDR1 is SNHLY and CDR2 is FYNNEI. The CDR3 loop spans 16 amino acids. Trimming took 6 bases from V and 6 from J, leaving 23 bases between them. The CDR3 nucleotides read TGTGCCAGCAGCCTTAGGTCAGATTTAGTTACAAATGGCTACACCTTC. Protein product: CASSLRSDLVTNGYTF.

The V and J genes are TRBV19 and TRBJ1-5; 8 nucleotides match TRBD1. The CDR3 has 15 residues. The germline V gene has CDR1 LNHDA and CDR2 SQIVND (reference sequence). Trimming at V came to 7 bases and at J to 6 bases, leaving 11 bases not matched to a gene. CDR3 in amino acids: CASKSRTGSGQPQHF. DNA for the CDR3: TGTGCCAGTAAGTCCAGGACAGGGTCGGGTCAGCCCCAGCATTTT.

This clonotype has at least ten counts. The chain couples TRBV9 to TRBJ2-3; a weak D match, TRBD2 (6 bases). The CDR3 length is 13 residues. CDR1 SGDLS and CDR2 YYNGEE come from the germline V gene. The V end was cut by 0 bases, the J end by 6 bases, with 8 bases between. In DNA, the CDR3 is TGTGCCAGCAGCGTAGTCGGGAGTGATACGCAGTATTTT. Translating it yields CASSVVGSDTQYF.

Only a few counts were recorded for this clonotype. In DNA form, the CDR3 reads TGTGCCAGTAGTGCGATTACAGGGGGCAGCAATCAGCCCCAGCATTTT. Amino acids: CASSAITGGSNQPQHF. The rearrangement links TRBV19 to TRBJ1-5; 9 nucleotides line up with TRBD1. The junction had 6 bases not matched to a gene; V was cut back by 5 bases and J by 1 base. Germline loops: CDR1 LNHDA, CDR2 SQIVND (reference sequence). The length of the CDR3 is 16 residues.

This clonotype was observed many times. This rearrangement joins TRBV2 to TRBJ1-1; D not certain. This CDR3 region has 12 residues. V lost 5 bases to trimming and J lost 1 base, with 5 bases between them. Germline lookup yields CDR1 SNHLY and CDR2 FYNNEI. CDR3 DNA sequence: TGTGCCAGCAGTAGGGAGAACACTGAAGCTTTCTTT. This gives the protein CASSRENTEAFF.

For this clonotype: Just one base apart from a much larger clone, this may be a read error. V gene TRBV7-9 combines with J gene TRBJ2-1; D might be TRBD1 (6 bases). Trimming removed 2 bases at V and 4 bases at J, with 12 bases between. The V gene's germline CDR1 is SEHNR and CDR2 FQNEAQ (reference sequence). This CDR3 spans 15 amino acids. CDR3 nucleotide sequence: TGTGCCAGCAGCTTAAGGGGGTCAGGATACAATGAGCAGTTCTTC. It yields the protein CASSLRGSGYNEQFF. Drawing the rest from reference TRBV7-9 and TRBJ2-1, the complete variable domain is DTGVSQNPRHKITKRGQNVTFRCDPISEHNRLYWYRQTLGQGPEFLTYFQNEAQLEKSRLLSDRFSAERPKGSFSTLEIQRTEQGDSAMYLCASSLRGSGYNEQFFGPGTRLTVL.

This clonotype was counted at least ten times. The chain combines TRBV27 with TRBJ2-1, with D possibly being TRBD1 (5 bases). CDR3 size: 17 residues. Trimming took 5 bases from V and 2 from J, leaving 19 bases between them. CDR1 MNHEY and CDR2 SMNVEV come from the germline V gene (reference sequence). The CDR3 DNA follows: TGTGCCAGCAGTCCATTTGGGGTAGGGGTTCCCTACAATGAGCAGTTCTTC. Translation: CASSPFGVGVPYNEQFF.

V gene TRBV5-1 combines with J gene TRBJ1-3; the match to TRBD1 covers 8 bases. V was clipped by 0 bases and J by 4 bases; unmatched bases: 6. CDR1 is SGHRS, CDR2 YFSETQ, per germline. CDR3 length: 16 amino acids. CDR3 loop: CASSLGDRSVGNTIYF. In DNA, the CDR3 is TGCGCCAGCAGCTTGGGGGACAGGTCCGTCGGAAACACCATATATTTT.